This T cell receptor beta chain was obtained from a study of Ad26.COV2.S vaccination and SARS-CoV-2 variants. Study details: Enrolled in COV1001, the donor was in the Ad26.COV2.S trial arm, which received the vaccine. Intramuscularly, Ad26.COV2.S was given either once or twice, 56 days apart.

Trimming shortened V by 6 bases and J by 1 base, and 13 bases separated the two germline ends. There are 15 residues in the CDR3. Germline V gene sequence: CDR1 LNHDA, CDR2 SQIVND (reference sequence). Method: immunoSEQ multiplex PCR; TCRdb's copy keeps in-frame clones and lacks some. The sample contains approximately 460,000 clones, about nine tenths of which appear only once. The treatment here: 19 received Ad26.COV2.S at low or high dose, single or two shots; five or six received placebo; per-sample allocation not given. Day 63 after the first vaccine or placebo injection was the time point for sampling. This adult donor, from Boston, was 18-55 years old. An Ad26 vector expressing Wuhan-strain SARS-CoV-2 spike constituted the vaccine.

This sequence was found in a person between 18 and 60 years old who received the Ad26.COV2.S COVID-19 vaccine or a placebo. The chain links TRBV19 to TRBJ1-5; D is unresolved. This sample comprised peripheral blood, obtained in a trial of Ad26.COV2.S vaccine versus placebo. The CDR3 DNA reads TGTGCCAGTAGACCCCCGGGAAGGAGCAATCAGCCCCAGCATTTT. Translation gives CASRPPGRSNQPQHF.